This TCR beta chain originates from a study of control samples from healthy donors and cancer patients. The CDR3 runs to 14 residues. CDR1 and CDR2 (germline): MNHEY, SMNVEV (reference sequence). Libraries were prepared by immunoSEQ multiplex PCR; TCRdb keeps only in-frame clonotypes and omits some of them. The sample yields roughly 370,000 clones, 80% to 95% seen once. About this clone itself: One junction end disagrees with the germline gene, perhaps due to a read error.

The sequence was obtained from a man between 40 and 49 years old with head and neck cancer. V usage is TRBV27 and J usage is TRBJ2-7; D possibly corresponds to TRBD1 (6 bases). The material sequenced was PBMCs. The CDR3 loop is CASSNRDISYGQYF. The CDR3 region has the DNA TGTGCCAGCAGCAATCGGGACATCTCCTACGGGCAGTACTTC.